This T cell receptor beta chain stems from a study of CXCR3-negative and CXCR3-positive naive CD8 T cells. Regarding this clonotype: Its antigen is still unknown.

The TRB cDNA libraries were prepared by 5' RACE with UMI labels. Following a re-call of the 5' RACE reads, TCRdb has one entry per CDR3 protein and lacks DNA. This table lists about 130,000 distinct CDR3 sequences. Notes on the study in general: Hydrophobicity was higher for TRB CDR3s found in CXCR3-positive naive cells than in CXCR3-negative naive cells.

Sequencing input: naive CXCR3- CD8+ T cells from blood. Subset here: CD45RO-CCR7+CD27+CD95- naive CD8+ T cells lacking CXCR3 (TNR3-). The TCR originated in a human donor in good health. Some clones in this sample may be carry-over from other donors' samples.

This chain's CDR3 is CASSRQGVTEAFF. The gene calls are TRBV4-3 and TRBJ1-1; there is no DNA to check the TCRdb D call of TRBD1. The CDR3 consists of 13 residues. The germline gives CDR1 LGHNA, CDR2 YSLEER.